The clone carrying this T cell receptor (beta chain) occurred a few times. The antigen remains undetermined. This record belongs to a study of cytomegalovirus exposure and HLA in healthy donors. Study overall: Within the Caucasian-associated ancestry cluster were 65% to 85% of the approximately 390 genotyped donors. Overall study findings and caveats: The study recorded over 150 TCR beta chains that were cytomegalovirus-associated. For most TCR beta V segments, an earlier analysis put the productive rate at about 87% or about 30% of the time.

Everyone who donated was a healthy bone marrow donor. V lost 7 bases and J lost 3, with 13 bases in between. Per germline, CDR1 MNHNY and CDR2 SVGAGI (reference sequence). The CDR3 is made up of 15 amino acids. The PCR ran on 60 Vbeta and 13 Jbeta primers. Measured with immunoSEQ multiplex PCR; TCRdb has only the in-frame clones, and not every one. This table holds fewer than 200,000 clones, just under 80% found once. The V call is TRBV6-6, the J call TRBJ1-6; D is unresolved. The sequenced material came from PBMCs. This TCR was recovered from a female donor in good health and CMV-seronegative. The DNA of the CDR3 is TGTGCCAGCACCCCTACGGGGAACTATAATTCACCCCTCCACTTT. Translation gives CASTPTGNYNSPLHF.